This T cell receptor (beta chain) is from a study of blood T cell repertoires in COVID-19. Clones were sequenced by immunoSEQ multiplex PCR, and TCRdb holds only the in-frame ones, with some missing. This sample has 250,000 to 350,000 clones, with about four fifths found just once. The CDR3 sequence is 16 residues long. With 2 bases clipped from V and 9 bases from J, the junction kept 9 bases outside the gene matches. The germline V gene has CDR1 SGHDT and CDR2 YYEEEE. The receptor comes from a human donor with COVID-19, enrolled during active disease. The donor label of this sample is uncertain. Source material: peripheral blood. This chain uses TRBV5-6 with TRBJ2-1, with TRBD2 matching over 12 bases. The CDR3 bases are TGTGCCAGCAGCTTTAAAGGGACTAGCGGGTTCACTGAGCAGTTCTTC. Translating it yields CASSFKGTSGFTEQFF.